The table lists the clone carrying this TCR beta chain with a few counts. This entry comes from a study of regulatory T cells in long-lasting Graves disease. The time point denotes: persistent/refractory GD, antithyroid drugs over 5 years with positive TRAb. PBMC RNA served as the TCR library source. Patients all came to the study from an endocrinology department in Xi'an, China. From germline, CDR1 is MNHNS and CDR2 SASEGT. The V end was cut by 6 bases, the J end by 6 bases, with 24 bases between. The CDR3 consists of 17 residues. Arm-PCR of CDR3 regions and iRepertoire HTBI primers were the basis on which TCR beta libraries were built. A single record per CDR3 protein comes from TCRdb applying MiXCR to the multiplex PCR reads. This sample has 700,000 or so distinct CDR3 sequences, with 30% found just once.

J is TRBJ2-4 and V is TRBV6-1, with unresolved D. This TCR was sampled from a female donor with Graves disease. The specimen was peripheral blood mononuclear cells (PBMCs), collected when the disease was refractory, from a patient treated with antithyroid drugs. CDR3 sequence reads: CASSPLVMAGWPNIQYF. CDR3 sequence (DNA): TGTGCCAGCAGCCCACTGGTGATGGCTGGGTGGCCAAACATTCAGTACTTC.